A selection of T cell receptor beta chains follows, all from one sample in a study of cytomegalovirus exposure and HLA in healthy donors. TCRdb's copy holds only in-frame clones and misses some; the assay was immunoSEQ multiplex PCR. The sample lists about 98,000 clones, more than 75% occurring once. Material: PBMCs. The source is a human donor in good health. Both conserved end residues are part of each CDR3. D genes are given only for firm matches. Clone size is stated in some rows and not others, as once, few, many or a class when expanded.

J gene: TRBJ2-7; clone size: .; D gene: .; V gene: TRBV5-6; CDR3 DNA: TGTGCCAGCAGCGGAGCGGCGGAGAGCTCCTACGAGCAGTACTTC; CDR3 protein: CASSGAAESSYEQYF
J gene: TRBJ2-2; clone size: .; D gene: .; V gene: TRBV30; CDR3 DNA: TGTGCCTGGAGTGCGGGGGTGGCCGGGGAGCTGTTTTTT; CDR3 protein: CAWSAGVAGELFF
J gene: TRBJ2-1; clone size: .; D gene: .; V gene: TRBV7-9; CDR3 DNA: TGTGCCAGCAGCCGCCATTTGGTACAGGGCGACAATGAGCAGTTCTTC; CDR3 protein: CASSRHLVQGDNEQFF
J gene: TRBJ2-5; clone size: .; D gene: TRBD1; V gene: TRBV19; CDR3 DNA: TGTGCCAGCAGGGGGCTTGGGACAGGCCAAGAGACCCAGTACTTC; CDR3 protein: CASRGLGTGQETQYF
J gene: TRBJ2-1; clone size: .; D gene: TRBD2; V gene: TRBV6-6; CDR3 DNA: TGTGCCAGCAGGCAGCTAGCGGGGGTCTACAATGAGCAGTTCTTC; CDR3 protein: CASRQLAGVYNEQFF
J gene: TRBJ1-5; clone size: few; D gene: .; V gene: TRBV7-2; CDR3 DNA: TGTGCCAGCAGCGCCCCGGGGAAGCCCCAGCATTTT; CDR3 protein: CASSAPGKPQHF
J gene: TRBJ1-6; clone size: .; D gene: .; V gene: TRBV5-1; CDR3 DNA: TGCGCCAGCAGCTTGGTTCCCATCGGGGATTCACCCCTCCACTTT; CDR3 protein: CASSLVPIGDSPLHF
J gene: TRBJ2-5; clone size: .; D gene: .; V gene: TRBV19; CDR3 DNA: TGTGCCAGTAGCGACAGGCGAGAGACCCAGTACTTC; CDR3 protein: CASSDRRETQYF
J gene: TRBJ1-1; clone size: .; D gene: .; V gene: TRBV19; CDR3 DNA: TGTGCCAGTAGTACGGAACCCCCCGGGAGCACTGAAGCTTTCTTT; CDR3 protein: CASSTEPPGSTEAFF
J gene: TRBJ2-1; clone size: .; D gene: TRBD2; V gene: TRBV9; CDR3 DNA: TGTGCCAGCAGCCCAAGGGGACTAGCTGTTGAGCAGTTCTTC; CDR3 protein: CASSPRGLAVEQFF
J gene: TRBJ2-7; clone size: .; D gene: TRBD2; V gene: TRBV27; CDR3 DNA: TGTGCCAGCGGAAGGACTAGTGCTTACGAGCAGTACTTC; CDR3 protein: CASGRTSAYEQYF
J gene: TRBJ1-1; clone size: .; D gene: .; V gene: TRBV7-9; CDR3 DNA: TGTGCCAGCAGCTTAATGGGAGAGAACACTGAAGCTTTCTTT; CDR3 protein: CASSLMGENTEAFF
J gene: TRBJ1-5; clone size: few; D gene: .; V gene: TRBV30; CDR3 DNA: TGTGCCTGGAGTCCCCCGGACAGTAATAGCAATCAGCCCCAGCATTTT; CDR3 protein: CAWSPPDSNSNQPQHF
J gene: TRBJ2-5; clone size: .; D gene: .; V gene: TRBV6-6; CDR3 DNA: TGTGCCAGCAGTAACGACTGTACCCAGTACTTC; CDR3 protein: CASSNDCTQYF
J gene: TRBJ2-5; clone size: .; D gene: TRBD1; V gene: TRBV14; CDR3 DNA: TGTGCCAGCAGAGCCGGGACAGGCTTGCAAGAGACCCAGTACTTC; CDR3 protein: CASRAGTGLQETQYF
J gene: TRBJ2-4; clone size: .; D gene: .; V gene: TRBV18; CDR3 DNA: TGTGCCAGCTCACCACATGACGCAGGCATTCAGTACTTC; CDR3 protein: CASSPHDAGIQYF
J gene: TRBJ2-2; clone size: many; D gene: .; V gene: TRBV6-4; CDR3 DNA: TGTGCCAGCAGTGACGGGGGGGCCAACACCGGGGAGCTGTTTTTT; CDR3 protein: CASSDGGANTGELFF
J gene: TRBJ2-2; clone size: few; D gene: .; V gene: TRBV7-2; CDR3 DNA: TGTGCCAGCAGCTTAATGGCGGCTGGGAACACCGGGGAGCTGTTTTTT; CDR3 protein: CASSLMAAGNTGELFF
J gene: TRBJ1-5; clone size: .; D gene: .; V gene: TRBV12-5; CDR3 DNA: TGTGCTAGTGGTGCGGAACCGGGTCAGCCCCAGCATTTT; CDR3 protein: CASGAEPGQPQHF
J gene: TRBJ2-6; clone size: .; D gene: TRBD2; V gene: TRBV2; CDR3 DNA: TGTGCCAGCAGTAAGGAGCGACAGGGACTAGCCACTGGGGCCAACGTCCTGACTTTC; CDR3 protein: CASSKERQGLATGANVLTF
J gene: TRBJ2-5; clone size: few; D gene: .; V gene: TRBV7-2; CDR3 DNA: TGTGCCAGCAGCTTAGCAGGGAGAGAGACCCAGTACTTC; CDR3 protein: CASSLAGRETQYF
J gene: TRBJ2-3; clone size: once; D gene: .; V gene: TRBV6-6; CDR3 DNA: TGTGCCAGCAGTTTTAACACAGATACGCAGTATTTT; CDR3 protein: CASSFNTDTQYF
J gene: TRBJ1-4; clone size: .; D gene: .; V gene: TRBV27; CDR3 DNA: TGTGCCAGCAGGGAGTTGGGCCAGGAGGCGACCTCTAATGAAAAACTGTTTTTT; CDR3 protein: CASRELGQEATSNEKLFF
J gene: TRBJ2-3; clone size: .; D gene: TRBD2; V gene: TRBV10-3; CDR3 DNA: TGTGCCATCAGTGAGCCCCTCAAAGCGGGACGCACAGATACGCAGTATTTT; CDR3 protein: CAISEPLKAGRTDTQYF
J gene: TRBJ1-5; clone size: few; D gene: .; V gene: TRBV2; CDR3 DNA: TGTGCCAGCAGTGAATATCCGGGAGGCAGGGGCAATCAGCCCCAGCATTTT; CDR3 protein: CASSEYPGGRGNQPQHF
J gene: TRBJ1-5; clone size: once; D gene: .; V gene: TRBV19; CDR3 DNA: TGTGCCAGTAGTAGAGCCCAGGGGATCAATCAGCCCCAGCATTTT; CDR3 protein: CASSRAQGINQPQHF
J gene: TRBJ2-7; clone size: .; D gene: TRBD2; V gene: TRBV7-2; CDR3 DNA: TGTGCCAGCAGCTTAGCGGGAGGGAGGAACGAGCAGTACTTC; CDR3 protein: CASSLAGGRNEQYF
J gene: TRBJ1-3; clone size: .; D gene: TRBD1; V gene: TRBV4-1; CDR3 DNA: TGCGCCAGCAGCCGCACAGGGGACGCTGGAAACACCATATATTTT; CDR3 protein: CASSRTGDAGNTIYF
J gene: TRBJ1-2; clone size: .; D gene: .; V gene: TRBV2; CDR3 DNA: TGTGCCAGCAGTGAAGTGAACGGGGTTAAGAACTATGGCTACACCTTC; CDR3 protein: CASSEVNGVKNYGYTF
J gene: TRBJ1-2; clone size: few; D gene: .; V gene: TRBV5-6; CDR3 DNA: TGTGCCAGCAGCTTGGTAGGCAGGCTTTCGGAAGGCTACACCTTC; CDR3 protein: CASSLVGRLSEGYTF
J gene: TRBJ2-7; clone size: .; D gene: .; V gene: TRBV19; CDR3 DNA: TGTGCCAGTAGTTGGGGAGGCTCCTACGAGCAGTACTTC; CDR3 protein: CASSWGGSYEQYF
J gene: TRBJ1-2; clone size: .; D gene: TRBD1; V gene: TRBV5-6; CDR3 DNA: TGTGCCAGCAGCTTCGGGACAGTCGATGGCTACACCTTC; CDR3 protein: CASSFGTVDGYTF
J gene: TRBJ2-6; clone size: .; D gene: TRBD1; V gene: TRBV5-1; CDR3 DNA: TGCGCCAGCAGCTTATCCGGGACAGGGTCTGGGGCCAACGTCCTGACTTTC; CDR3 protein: CASSLSGTGSGANVLTF
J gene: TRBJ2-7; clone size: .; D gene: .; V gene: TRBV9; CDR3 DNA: TGTGCCAGCAGCGTTCAGGGTCTAGGTGAGCAGTACTTC; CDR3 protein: CASSVQGLGEQYF
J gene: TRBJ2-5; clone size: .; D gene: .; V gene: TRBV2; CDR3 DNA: TGTGCCAGCAGTGTTAGCCAAGAGACCCAGTACTTC; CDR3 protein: CASSVSQETQYF
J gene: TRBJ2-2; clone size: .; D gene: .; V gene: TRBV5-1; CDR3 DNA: TGCGCCAGCAGCTTGGTCAGGGTTGGCACCGGGGAGCTGTTTTTT; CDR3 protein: CASSLVRVGTGELFF
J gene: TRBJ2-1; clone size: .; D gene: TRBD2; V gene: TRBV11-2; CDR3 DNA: TGTGCCAGCAGCTATAGTCGGACTAGTATGGCTGAGCAGTTCTTC; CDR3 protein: CASSYSRTSMAEQFF
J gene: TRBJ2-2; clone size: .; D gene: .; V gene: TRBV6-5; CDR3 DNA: TGTGCCAGCAGTTTACTAGTCACCGGGGAGCTGTTTTTT; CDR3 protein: CASSLLVTGELFF
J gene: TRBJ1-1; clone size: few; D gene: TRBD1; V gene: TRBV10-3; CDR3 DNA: TGTGCCAGCACCAGGACAGGGTCGGGTACTGAAGCTTTCTTT; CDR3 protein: CASTRTGSGTEAFF
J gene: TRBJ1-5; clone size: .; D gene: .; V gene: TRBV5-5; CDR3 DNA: TGTGCCAGCAGCCTTCAAATCAGCGGAGGGGGCAATCAGCCCCAGCATTTT; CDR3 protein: CASSLQISGGGNQPQHF
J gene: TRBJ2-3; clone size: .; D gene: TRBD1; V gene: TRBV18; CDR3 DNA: TGTGCCAGCTCACCAGCGACAGGGGGCGTTTCAGATACGCAGTATTTT; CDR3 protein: CASSPATGGVSDTQYF
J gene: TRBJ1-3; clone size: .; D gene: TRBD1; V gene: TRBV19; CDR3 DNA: TGTGCCACCTATAGGACAGGAACGACATATTTT; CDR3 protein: CATYRTGTTYF
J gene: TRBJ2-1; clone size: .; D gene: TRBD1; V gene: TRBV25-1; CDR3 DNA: TGTGCCAGCAGTGTCCGACAGGGGAGTGGGAATGAGCAGTTCTTC; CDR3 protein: CASSVRQGSGNEQFF
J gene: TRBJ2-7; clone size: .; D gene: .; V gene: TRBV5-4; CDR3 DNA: TGTGCCAGCAGCCGCGTAGGGGGAACCTACGAGCAGTACTTC; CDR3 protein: CASSRVGGTYEQYF
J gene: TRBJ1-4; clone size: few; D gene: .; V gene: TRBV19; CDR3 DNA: .; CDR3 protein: CASTSDRLNEKLFF